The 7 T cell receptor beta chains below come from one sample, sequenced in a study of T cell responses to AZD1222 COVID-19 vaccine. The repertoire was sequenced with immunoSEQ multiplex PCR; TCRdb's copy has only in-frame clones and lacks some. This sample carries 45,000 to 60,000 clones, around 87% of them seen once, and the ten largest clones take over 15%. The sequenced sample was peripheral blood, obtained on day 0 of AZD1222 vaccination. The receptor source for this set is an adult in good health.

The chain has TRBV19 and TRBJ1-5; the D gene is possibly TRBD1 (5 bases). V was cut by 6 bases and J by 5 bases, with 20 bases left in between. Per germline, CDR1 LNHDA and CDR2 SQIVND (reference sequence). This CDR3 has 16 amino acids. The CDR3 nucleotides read TGTGCCAGTAGCCCTGAATGGGACGGGAACTATCAGCCCCAGCATTTT. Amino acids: CASSPEWDGNYQPQHF.

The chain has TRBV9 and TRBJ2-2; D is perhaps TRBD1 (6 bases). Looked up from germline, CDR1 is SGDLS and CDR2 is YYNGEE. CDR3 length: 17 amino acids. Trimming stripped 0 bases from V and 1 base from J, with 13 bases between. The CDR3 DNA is TGTGCCAGCAGCGTAGTACACAGGGTTGTGAACACCGGGGAGCTGTTTTTT. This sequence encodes CASSVVHRVVNTGELFF.

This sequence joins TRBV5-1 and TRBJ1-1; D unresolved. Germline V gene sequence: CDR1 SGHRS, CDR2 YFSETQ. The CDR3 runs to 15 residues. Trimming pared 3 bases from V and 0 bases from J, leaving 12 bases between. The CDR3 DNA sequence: TGCGCCAGCAGCTCCCTGCGGGGTGTGAACACTGAAGCTTTCTTT. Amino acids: CASSSLRGVNTEAFF.

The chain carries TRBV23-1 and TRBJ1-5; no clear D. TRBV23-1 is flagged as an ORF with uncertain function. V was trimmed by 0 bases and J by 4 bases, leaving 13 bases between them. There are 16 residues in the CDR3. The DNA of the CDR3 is TGCGCCAGCAGTCAATCGGGCCAGCTAATTAATCAGCCCCAGCATTTT. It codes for CASSQSGQLINQPQHF.

CDR3 protein: CASSVSISGDTQYF. CDR3 sequence (DNA): TGTGCCAGCAGCGTATCGATTAGCGGAGATACGCAGTATTTT. The chain couples TRBV9 to TRBJ2-3, with D tentatively TRBD2 (6 bases). The germline V gene has CDR1 SGDLS and CDR2 YYNGEE. This CDR3 spans 14 amino acids. Trimming pared 1 base from V and 5 bases from J, leaving 11 bases between.

CDR3 nucleotide sequence: TGTGCCAGCAGTTACTCTAGGGTTCCGGGATATCAGCCCCAGCATTTT. This encodes CASSYSRVPGYQPQHF. The chain carries TRBV6-2 or TRBV6-3 and TRBJ1-5; D is undetermined. The CDR3 length is 16 residues. The germline CDR1 and CDR2 sequences are MNHEY and SVGEGT. The ends were cut back, 0 bases at V and 5 bases at J, with 14 bases in the middle.

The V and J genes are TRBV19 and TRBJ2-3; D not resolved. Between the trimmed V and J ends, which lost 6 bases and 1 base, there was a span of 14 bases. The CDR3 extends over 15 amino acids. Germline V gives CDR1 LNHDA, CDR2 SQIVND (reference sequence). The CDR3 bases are TGTGCCAGTAGACCGGCCTCGACTGGCACAGATACGCAGTATTTT. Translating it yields CASRPASTGTDTQYF.